The text below deals with one T cell receptor (beta chain). This clonotype was seen repeatedly, ten times or more. What antigen it recognizes has not been identified. Within one base of it there is no much larger clone, and no base qualities were kept. CDR1 and CDR2 are read off the germline V gene as MNHEY and SVGEGT. The CDR3, from cysteine to phenylalanine, totals 15 residues. Only CDR3 DNA remains: 45 bases, in frame from the first base. The germline V end is reduced by 2 bases and the J end by 2 bases; junction bases left unmatched: 3. This sample is drawn from a study of T cells in Graves' hyperthyroidism and ophthalmopathy (dated by TCRdb to the late 2010s). Some background on the complete study: Peripheral blood was collected at initial diagnosis, before any treatment. A discovery cohort of about a hundred patients, 43 with Graves' ophthalmopathy and 55 to 65 with stable Graves' hyperthyroidism, was used to find distinguishing TCR V-J signatures. An independent validation cohort of about 20 hyperthyroidism patients and some 15 patients who later progressed to ophthalmopathy tested prospective prediction of ophthalmopathy. The roughly 99 discovery patients were divided at random into training and test sets in a 7:3 ratio. The study also compared thyroid tissue and blood T-cell repertoires from five or six Graves' hyperthyroidism patients. Following sampling, methimazole starting at 30 mg daily was given to hyperthyroidism patients, and high-dose intravenous methylprednisolone was given to ophthalmopathy patients. According to the paper, TCR Vbeta CDR3 sequencing was carried out on approximately 140 peripheral blood samples, which came from more than 40 ophthalmopathy, roughly 75 hyperthyroidism and some 17 progressor patients.

Overall results and qualifications from the work: Sample size was not statistically predetermined, and blinding of investigators to group allocation was not performed. In validation, the model predicted progression to ophthalmopathy with around 71% sensitivity and less than 75% specificity, a median of 6.5 months before onset. Most expanded thyroid clonotypes (frequency above 0.001) were also detected in blood, a finding suggesting that blood repertoires may reflect thyroid immune responses. Ophthalmopathy was separated from stable hyperthyroidism by a 13 V-J signature model, with approximately 86% sensitivity and roughly 84% specificity obtained in cross-validation and 80%/75% obtained in testing.

The TCR beta CDR3 regions were amplified from the RNA transcripts. For the first round of RT-PCR on the TCR CDR3, the HTBI primer set was used together with the Qiagen OneStep RT-PCR kit. A second multiplex PCR round built the libraries, followed by size selection and purification. Paired-end sequencing of the libraries was performed with 100 bp reads on an Illumina HiSeq2000. The study's own analysis went as follows. SOAPnuke was used to process the raw data, with reads discarded if the reads contained adapters or uncalled bases, had a mean Phred below 15, or lacked an exact constant-primer or identifier match. COPE v1.2.5 was used to merge the high-quality paired reads, and each unique nucleotide sequence was defined as a clonotype. Clonotypes were aligned to IMGT TRBV, TRBD and TRBJ reference segments using MiTCR v1.1. The analysis was restricted to V-J combinations with a frequency above 0.0001, which together covered around 99% of the repertoires. A TCS score was defined as the ratio of F50 (clonal expansion) to E x V (chaos), with BLOSUM62-based TCRdist applied between CDR3 peptides within each V-J. Welch's t-statistics and random forest reduced approximately 520 V-J features to about 13, which were used in a naive Bayes classifier (R e1071). The public reads were reanalyzed by TCRdb: fastp trimming at Q25, MiXCR alignment, in-frame beta chains only. Each record represents a unique CDR3 protein, reported with the most common genes and DNA among its rows. Clone size and V and J calls follow TCRdb, not the original study. The sample has 600,000 or so distinct CDR3 sequences on record, 16% of them singletons. The ten largest clones represent less than 4.5% of the sample.

A patient counted as having stable Graves' hyperthyroidism if no progression to ophthalmopathy occurred over 18 months of follow-up. Hyperthyroidism patients were newly diagnosed, had a disease duration of under 2 months, and were aged 18 to 65 years. Exclusion was applied to patients with uncontrolled infections, other autoimmune diseases, pregnancy or lactation. Clinical symptoms, serum thyroxine and TRAb, thyroid ultrasound, and orbital computed tomography formed the basis for the diagnoses. PBMCs were separated from over 9 ml of fresh peripheral blood using Ficoll-Paque density gradient centrifugation. Total RNA was extracted using Trizol reagent, and RNA quality was assessed on an Agilent 2100 Bioanalyzer.

This clonotype was sampled from a woman aged 25 to 45 with Graves' hyperthyroidism. The chain links TRBV6-2 or TRBV6-3 with TRBJ1-5; 7 bases in between match TRBD1. The source material was blood. The DNA is TGTGCCAGCAGTTACGGAGGGACAGGCAATCAGCCCCAGCATTTT. This translates into CASSYGGTGNQPQHF.